The 2 T cell receptor beta chains reported below all come from one sample, sequenced in a study of blood T cell repertoires in COVID-19. Clones were read by immunoSEQ multiplex PCR, and TCRdb kept only the in-frame ones, dropping some. The sample lists under 200,000 clones; 65% to 85% were seen once. Source material: peripheral blood. These receptors were obtained from a woman between 65 and 79 years old who had recovered from COVID-19.

CDR3 in DNA: TGTGCCAGCAGGACAGGGTCCTTGAACACCGGGGAGCTGTTTTTT. Its protein product is CASRTGSLNTGELFF. The chain is built from TRBV5-4 and TRBJ2-2, with TRBD1 matching 7 bases. J gave up 1 base and V 5 bases, and 5 bases lay outside the gene matches. Germline V CDR1 and CDR2: SGHNT, YYREEE (reference sequence). The CDR3 runs 15 residues.

The V gene is TRBV4-1, the J gene TRBJ2-2; the match to TRBD2 covers 13 bases. The trim removed 3 bases at V and 4 bases at J, leaving 11 bases unmatched. The germline gives CDR1 MGHRA, CDR2 YSYEKL. The CDR3 is 19 residues long. The CDR3 DNA reads as TGCGCCAGCAGCCATTACCAGACTAGCGGGGGGCCCCCCACCGGGGAGCTGTTTTTT. This gives the protein CASSHYQTSGGPPTGELFF.